This entry concerns a single T cell receptor beta chain. Its antigen specificity is not known. Qualities for individual bases were not recorded, and no much larger clone is one base off. The data stem from a study of vaccination and CD4 T cells after COVID-19 (dated 2022 in TCRdb). For the wider study: Every convalescent patient had a positive nasal swab PCR test for SARS-CoV-2, with mild disease in several patients and severe disease in one. Six males and four females were included in the convalescent cohort, with two Hispanic individuals, seven Caucasians, two Asians and one multiracial person represented. Post-vaccine blood samples were obtained a median of approximately 74 days after the second vaccine dose, with a range of about 12 to 241 days. Overlapping spike peptide pools from SARS-CoV-2 and from the common cold coronaviruses HCoV-NL63, HCoV-OC43 and HCoV-229E were used as culture stimuli. Two doses of either the Pfizer-BioNTech BNT162b2 vaccine (n=8) or the Moderna mRNA-1273 vaccine (n=2) were administered to participants. Post-COVID blood samples were collected from convalescent patients a median of roughly 100 days after diagnosis, with a range of about 35 to 180 days. In approximately eleven COVID-19 convalescent patients and a few infection-naive healthy vaccine recipients, the spike-specific CD4+ TCR repertoire before mRNA vaccination was compared with the repertoire after mRNA vaccination. In control cultures, a CEFX viral epitope pool was used as positive control, an HIV-1 Nef peptide pool was used as negative control, or no peptide was added. Findings and caveats that apply to the study as a whole: The median count of SARS-CoV-2-reactive clonotypes went up from around 23 after infection to about 40 after vaccination, although the change was not significant. Of the vaccine-specific clones found in convalescent patients, nearly all (304 of 307) were mono-reactive for SARS-CoV-2 spike instead of being cross-reactive with common cold coronaviruses. In convalescent patients, a median 86.3% of post-vaccine SARS-CoV-2-reactive clones were detected only after vaccination, suggesting vaccine-specific priming. The number of convalescent patients in the study was relatively small, and the study did not examine early timepoints following natural infection.

The treatment or condition label of this sample denotes: approximately 9-day PBMC culture with coronavirus spike peptide pools or control peptides (ViraFEST assay). To expand antigen-specific T cells with peptide pools and then pick out the expanded clonotypes through TCR sequencing, the study relied on the ViraFEST assay. Positive SARS-CoV-2 PCR tests in the convalescent patients dated from March to December 2020, before Alpha, Beta and Delta variants emerged in the United States. PBMCs were cultured at around 2.2 million per well in IMDM supplemented with approximately 4.7% human AB serum and 8.5 to 10 IU/ml IL-2, with roughly 9.5 ug/ml peptide pools added. Half of the culture medium was replaced with fresh IL-2-containing medium on days 3 and 7. CD4+ T cells were isolated after about nine days of culture through negative selection using the EasySep CD4+ T cell isolation kit. Ficoll-Paque Plus gradient centrifugation was used to isolate PBMCs from whole blood, and the isolated PBMCs were then either used fresh or cryopreserved at -140C. Triplicate wells were generally used for each culture condition.

As encoded in the germline V gene, CDR1 is SGHAT while CDR2 is FQNNGV. For this chain, trimming is 1 base at the V end and 4 bases at the J end, and the number of junction bases without a gene match is 6. Including cysteine and phenylalanine, the CDR3 has 15 amino acids. Only the CDR3 region is kept as DNA, spanning 45 bases read in frame from base 1. The method was PCR. DNA from cultured CD4+ T cells underwent TCR sequencing with the Oncomine TCR Beta short-read assay at the Johns Hopkins FTIC core. Genomic DNA was extracted from the cultured CD4+ T cells with the QIAamp micro DNA kit. Oncomine TCR Beta libraries from cultured CD4+ T cells were pooled using unique dual indexes and sequenced on an Illumina iSeq 100. The study's processing was this. Non-productive sequences were filtered out, and CDR3s that did not start with C, did not end with F or W, or were shorter than 7 amino acids were discarded. The MANAFEST web application identified antigen-specific clonotypes by comparing peptide-stimulated wells against reference wells and other culture wells. For a clone to be called positive, the clone needed an FDR below 0.05, an odds ratio above 5, and a productive frequency above 0.1% in at least two of three replicate wells. Clonotypes that were significantly expanded in both SARS-CoV-2 spike wells and at least one common cold coronavirus spike condition were defined as cross-reactive. CDR3 homology was assessed with Levenshtein distances (stringdist) and unrooted phylogenetic trees (ape) in R version 3.6.1. TCRdb itself trimmed the public reads at Q25 with fastp, ran MiXCR and retained productive beta chains. Identical CDR3 proteins give one entry, which carries the most common genes and DNA. TCRdb, rather than the study authors, made the V and J calls. The sample includes fewer than 15,000 distinct CDR3 sequences, with about 30% observed a single time. The ten largest clones add up to 12% of the sample.

The receptor was isolated from a human donor who had recovered from COVID-19. The sequenced sample was CD4+ T cells from blood, cultured in vitro. The chain uses TRBV11-2 and TRBJ1-1; 7 junctional bases match TRBD1. The CDR3 protein: CASSLVDRMATEAFF. The DNA reads as follows: TGTGCCAGCAGCTTAGTGGACAGGATGGCCACTGAAGCTTTCTTT.